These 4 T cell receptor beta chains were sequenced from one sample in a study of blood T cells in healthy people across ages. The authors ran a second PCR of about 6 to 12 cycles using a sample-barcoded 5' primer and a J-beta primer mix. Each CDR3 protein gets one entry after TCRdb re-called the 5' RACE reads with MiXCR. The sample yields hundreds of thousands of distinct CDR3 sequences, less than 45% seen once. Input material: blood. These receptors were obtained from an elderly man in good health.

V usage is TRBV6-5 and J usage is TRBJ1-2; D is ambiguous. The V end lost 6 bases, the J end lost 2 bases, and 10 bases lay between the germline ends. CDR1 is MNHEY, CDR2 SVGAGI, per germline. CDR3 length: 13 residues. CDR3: CASRPSGNYGYTF. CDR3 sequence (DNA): TGTGCCAGCAGGCCCAGTGGGAACTATGGCTACACCTTC.

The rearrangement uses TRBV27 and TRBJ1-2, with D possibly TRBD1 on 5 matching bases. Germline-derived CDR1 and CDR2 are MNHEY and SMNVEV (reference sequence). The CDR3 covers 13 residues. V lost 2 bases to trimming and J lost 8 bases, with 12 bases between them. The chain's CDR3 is CASSLTGTKGYTF. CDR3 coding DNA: TGTGCCAGCAGTTTAACGGGGACTAAAGGCTACACCTTC.

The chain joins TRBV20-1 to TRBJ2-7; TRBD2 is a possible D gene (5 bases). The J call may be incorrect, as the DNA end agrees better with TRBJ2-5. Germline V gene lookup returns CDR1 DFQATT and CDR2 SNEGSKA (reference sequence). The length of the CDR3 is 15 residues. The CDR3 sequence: CSADQAPGSRRTQYF. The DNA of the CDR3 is TGCAGTGCTGACCAGGCCCCGGGGAGCCGTCGGACCCAGTACTTC.

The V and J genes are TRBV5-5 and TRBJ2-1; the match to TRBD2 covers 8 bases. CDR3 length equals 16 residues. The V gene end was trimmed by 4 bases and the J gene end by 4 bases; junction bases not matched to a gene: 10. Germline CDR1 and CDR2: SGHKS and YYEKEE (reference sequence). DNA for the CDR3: TGTGCCAGCAGCCAAAGCCGCGGGGGGATGTACAATGAGCAGTTCTTC. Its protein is CASSQSRGGMYNEQFF.